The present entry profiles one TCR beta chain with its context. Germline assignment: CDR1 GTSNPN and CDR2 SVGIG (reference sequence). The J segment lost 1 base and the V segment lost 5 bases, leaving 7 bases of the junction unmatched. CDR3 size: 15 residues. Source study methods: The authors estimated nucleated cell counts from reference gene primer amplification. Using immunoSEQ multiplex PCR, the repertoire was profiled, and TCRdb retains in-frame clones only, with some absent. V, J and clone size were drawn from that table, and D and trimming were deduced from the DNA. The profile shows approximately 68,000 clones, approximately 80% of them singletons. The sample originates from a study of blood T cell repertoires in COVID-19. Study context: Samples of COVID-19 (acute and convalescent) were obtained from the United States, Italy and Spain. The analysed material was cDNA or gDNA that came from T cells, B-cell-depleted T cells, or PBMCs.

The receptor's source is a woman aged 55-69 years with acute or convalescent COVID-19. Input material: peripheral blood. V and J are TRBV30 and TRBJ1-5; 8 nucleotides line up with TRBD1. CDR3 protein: CAWGQGMVSNQPQHF. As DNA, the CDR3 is TGTGCCTGGGGACAGGGAATGGTGAGCAATCAGCCCCAGCATTTT.